Below, 20 T cell receptor beta chains from the same sample are listed, as sequenced in a study of breast tumors, draining lymph nodes, adjacent tissues (dated by TCRdb to the mid-2010s). Lymph node samples came from the axillary draining lymph nodes of breast cancer patients. The library relied on multiplex PCR. TCRdb shows the sequencer as Illumina HiSeq 2000. TCRdb reran the public reads through fastp at Q25 and MiXCR, keeping productive beta chains. One record per CDR3 amino acid sequence lists the most common genes and DNA. Within this sample are some 170,000 distinct CDR3 sequences, with 33% of them counted one time only. The ten biggest clones cover roughly 3.8% of the sample. The sample comprised axillary lymph node tissue. The receptor source for this set is a female donor with breast cancer. Some clones in this sample may be carry-over from other donors' samples.

About this clonotype: This could be a read error, since a much larger clone is one nucleotide away. The gene calls are TRBV6-1 and TRBJ1-5, with D perhaps TRBD1 (6 bases). The CDR3 extends over 14 amino acids. Trimming took off 5 bases at V and 9 bases at J, with 17 bases between the two ends. In germline, CDR1 is MNHNS, CDR2 SASEGT. The chain's CDR3 is CASSRRVEGGPQHF. Here the CDR3 DNA reads TGTGCCAGCAGTCGCCGGGTTGAGGGGGGGCCCCAGCATTTT.

There are many counts of this clonotype. This chain links TRBV5-5 with TRBJ2-5; either TRBD1 or TRBD2 may fit D (6 bases each). The CDR3 has 15 residues. Trimming left V 6 bases short and J 1 base short, with 16 bases between. The V gene's germline CDR1 is SGHKS and CDR2 YYEKEE (reference sequence). The CDR3 DNA reads as TGTGCCAGCACCTCTGGGCCGGGGGCCCAAGAGACCCAGTACTTC. Protein sequence: CASTSGPGAQETQYF. Full variable domain (remainder filled in from reference TRBV5-5 and TRBJ2-5): DAGVTQSPTHLIKTRGQQVTLRCSPISGHKSVSWYQQVLGQGPQFIFQYYEKEERGRGNFPDRFSARQFPNYSSELNVNALLLGDSALYLCASTSGPGAQETQYFGPGTRLLVL.

In this sample, this clonotype turned up many times. V gene TRBV7-6 combines with J gene TRBJ1-5; no clear D gene. Germline V CDR1 and CDR2: SGHVS, FNYEAQ. The CDR3 spans 13 residues. Trimming took off 6 bases at V and 4 bases at J, with 10 bases between the two ends. Here the CDR3 reads CASSLKANQPQHF. CDR3 in DNA: TGTGCCAGCAGTCTCAAGGCGAATCAGCCCCAGCATTTT.

Many counts were recorded for this clonotype. The chain combines TRBV29-1 with TRBJ1-2; no reliable D call. The CDR3 runs 17 residues. Between the trimmed V and J ends, which lost 5 bases and 5 bases, there was a span of 27 bases. Germline V gene data show CDR1 as SQVTM and CDR2 as ANQGSEA. The CDR3 bases are TGCAGCGTTCCCTCTAAGATCGCCTCTCCAAGTATTTATGGCTACACCTTC. This sequence encodes CSVPSKIASPSIYGYTF.

V and J are TRBV12-3 or TRBV12-4 and TRBJ1-2, with D possibly matching TRBD1 (5 bases). With 2 bases removed from V and 3 bases from J, the gap between germline ends came to 10 bases. This CDR3 has 14 amino acids. As DNA, the CDR3 is TGTGCCAGCAGTTTAAGCAGGGATGACTATGGCTACACCTTC. The encoded protein is CASSLSRDDYGYTF.

The chain has TRBV2 and TRBJ2-7; 8 nucleotides agree with TRBD1. J gave up 5 bases and V 6 bases, and 6 bases lay outside the gene matches. This CDR3 contains 13 residues. Germline-derived CDR1 and CDR2 are SNHLY and FYNNEI. Here the CDR3 reads CASRGQGPNEQYF. The CDR3 DNA follows: TGTGCCAGCAGAGGACAGGGTCCCAACGAGCAGTACTTC.

This chain connects TRBV13 to TRBJ1-2; D not resolved. The germline gives CDR1 PRHDT, CDR2 FYEKMQ (reference sequence). With 4 bases removed from V and 4 bases from J, the gap between germline ends came to 19 bases. This CDR3 is 16 amino acids long. The CDR3 DNA is TGTGCCAGCAGCTCGAGCCTGGCCGCCTCCCTCTATGGCTACACCTTC. Translating gives CASSSSLAASLYGYTF.

The gene calls are TRBV20-1 and TRBJ1-2, with a tentative D call TRBD1 (6 bases). The CDR3 length is 13 residues. Between the trimmed V and J ends, which lost 1 base and 4 bases, there was a span of 10 bases. Germline CDR1 and CDR2: DFQATT and SNEGSKA (reference sequence). The CDR3 DNA follows: TGCAGTGCTAGAGCCGGGACATCCTATGGCTACACCTTC. It is translated as CSARAGTSYGYTF.

The V call is TRBV20-1, the J call TRBJ2-2, with 8 nucleotides matching TRBD2. The CDR3 is made up of 15 amino acids. Germline loops: CDR1 DFQATT, CDR2 SNEGSKA (reference sequence). J gave up 8 bases and V 2 bases, and 10 bases lay outside the gene matches. The CDR3 is CSARPDGRADGELFF. Written as DNA, the CDR3 is TGCAGTGCTAGACCCGACGGGAGGGCAGATGGGGAGCTGTTTTTT.

This clonotype has a handful of counts. This could be a read error, since a much larger clone is one nucleotide away. The rearrangement joins TRBV5-1 to TRBJ2-2; TRBD2 might be the D (6 bases). The CDR3 totals 14 residues. The germline CDR1 and CDR2 sequences are SGHRS and YFSETQ. The CDR3 DNA follows: TGCGCCGGCAGCACGGGGGTTAACACCGGGGAGCTGTTTTTT. It is translated as CAGSTGVNTGELFF.

This clonotype was recorded many times. This chain connects TRBV29-1 to TRBJ1-2; a weak D match, TRBD1 (5 bases). CDR1 and CDR2 (germline): SQVTM, ANQGSEA. The CDR3 loop spans 13 amino acids. V was trimmed by 4 bases and J by 1 base, leaving 10 bases between them. CDR3 nucleotides: TGCAGCGTTGGGTCGGGACTTAACTATGGCTACACCTTC. Translating gives CSVGSGLNYGYTF.

The chain is built from TRBV20-1 and TRBJ2-1; D is undetermined. Germline V gene data show CDR1 as DFQATT and CDR2 as SNEGSKA (reference sequence). V was clipped by 6 bases and J by 10 bases, with 13 bases between them. This CDR3 is 11 amino acids long. The CDR3 spells CSATNPDEQFF. The CDR3 DNA reads TGCAGTGCCACGAACCCGGACGAGCAGTTCTTC.

This clonotype was counted many times. The CDR3 region has the DNA TGTGCCAGCAGCCCGACGGAGTACACTAATGAAAAACTGTTTTTT. Translating it yields CASSPTEYTNEKLFF. J is TRBJ1-4 and V is TRBV14; D call uncertain. Germline CDR1 is SGHDN and CDR2 is FVKESK. This CDR3 comprises 15 residues. The ends were cut back, 4 bases at V and 2 bases at J, with 11 bases in the middle.

This clonotype showed up many times. The chain carries TRBV20-1 and TRBJ2-1, with 12 positions matching TRBD2. The ends lost 6 bases at V and 7 bases at J; junction bases unmatched: 10. Looked up from germline, CDR1 is DFQATT and CDR2 is SNEGSKA (reference sequence). This CDR3 has 15 residues. Here the CDR3 DNA reads TGCAGTGCACCCGACCTAGCGGGAGGGCCAAATGAGCAGTTCTTC. It encodes CSAPDLAGGPNEQFF.

Note on this clonotype: No conserved phenylalanine or tryptophan ends this CDR3, so it is likely a read error. This chain connects TRBV7-9 to TRBJ2-5, with D hard to call. CDR1 SEHNR and CDR2 FQNEAQ come from the germline V gene (reference sequence). CDR3 length equals 14 residues. Here the CDR3 DNA reads TGTGCCGGCAGCTTAGCAGGACGGCAAGAGACCCAGTACCTC. Its protein is CAGSLAGRQETQYL.

This clonotype was observed many times. The rearrangement links TRBV5-6 to TRBJ1-5, with unresolved D. This CDR3 spans 15 amino acids. Deletions cut 6 bases from V and 3 bases from J, with 16 bases between. Germline V CDR1 and CDR2: SGHDT, YYEEEE. CDR3 sequence (DNA): TGTGCCAGCACCGTCGGGCAGGAATTCAATCAGCCCCAGCATTTT. This sequence encodes CASTVGQEFNQPQHF.

This clonotype was counted ten times or more. This chain connects TRBV5-1 to TRBJ2-1; 13 nucleotides match TRBD2. Germline values: CDR1 SGHRS, CDR2 YFSETQ. V dropped 4 bases and J dropped 9; count of bases not matched to a gene: 10. The CDR3 is 16 amino acids. CDR3 nucleotide sequence: TGCGCCAGCAGCGACGAGGGGACTAGCGGGATTGGTGAGCAGTTCTTC. Amino acid sequence: CASSDEGTSGIGEQFF. Combining the CDR3 with reference TRBV5-1 and TRBJ2-1 gives the whole variable domain KAGVTQTPRYLIKTRGQQVTLSCSPISGHRSVSWYQQTPGQGLQFLFEYFSETQRNKGNFPGRFSGRQFSNSRSEMNVSTLELGDSALYLCASSDEGTSGIGEQFFGPGTRLTVL.

The chain is built from TRBV6-4 and TRBJ1-2; weak D call: TRBD1 (5 bases). The germline V gene encodes CDR1 MRHNA and CDR2 SNTAGT. The CDR3 loop spans 18 amino acids. The V end was cut by 5 bases, the J end by 3 bases, with 25 bases between. CDR3 DNA sequence: TGTGCCAGCAGTATTGGGACTAGCGGAACAGGTGAAGACTATGGCTACACCTTC. Its translation: CASSIGTSGTGEDYGYTF.

This clonotype was seen a single time. A much larger clone is a single base away; this may be a read error. Here the CDR3 DNA reads TGCGCCAGCAGCCACAATTCAGCGGGGGGCGAGTACAATGAGCAGTTCTTC. It codes for CASSHNSAGGEYNEQFF. This chain uses TRBV14 with TRBJ2-1; TRBD2 aligns across 9 bases. CDR3 length: 17 residues. The germline CDR1 and CDR2 sequences are SGHDN and FVKESK.

The sample holds many counts of this clonotype. The chain joins TRBV28 to TRBJ2-7, with TRBD1 as a possible D gene (5 bases). The germline V gene encodes CDR1 MDHEN and CDR2 SYDVKM. V lost 5 bases and J 4 bases, leaving 18 bases between the germline ends. The CDR3 has 15 residues. The CDR3 protein is CASSPRVIGDYEQYF. The CDR3 bases are TGTGCCAGCAGTCCCAGGGTAATTGGGGATTACGAGCAGTACTTC.